This T cell receptor (beta chain) was recovered during a study of blood T cell repertoires in COVID-19. V was clipped by 0 bases and J by 6 bases; unmatched bases: 5. The CDR3 covers 16 residues. Germline CDR1 and CDR2: SGHRS and YFSETQ. As regards this clone: The sample holds other DNA sequences that translate to the same CDR3.

Only in-frame clones appear in the TCRdb table, and some are missing; sequencing was by immunoSEQ multiplex PCR. The sample consists of about 90,000 clones, 80% of them appearing once. The sequenced sample was peripheral blood. This rearrangement joins TRBV5-1 to TRBJ2-2; 10 positions match TRBD2. The clonotype originates from an older woman with acute or convalescent COVID-19. CDR3 nucleotides: TGCGCCAGCAGCTTGGGACTAGCGGGTCGGTCCGGGGAGCTGTTTTTT. It encodes CASSLGLAGRSGELFF.